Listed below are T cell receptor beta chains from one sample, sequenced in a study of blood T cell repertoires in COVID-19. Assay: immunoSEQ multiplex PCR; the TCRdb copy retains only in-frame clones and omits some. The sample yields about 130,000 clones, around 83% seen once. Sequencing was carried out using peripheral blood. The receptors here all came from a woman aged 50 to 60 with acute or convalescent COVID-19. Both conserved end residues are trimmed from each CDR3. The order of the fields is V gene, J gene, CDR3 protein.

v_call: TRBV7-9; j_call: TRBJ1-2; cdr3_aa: AGSGTGGWPGYT
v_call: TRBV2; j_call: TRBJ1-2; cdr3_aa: ASSELTDYGYT
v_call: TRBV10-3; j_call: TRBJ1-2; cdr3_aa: AISETHQVYT
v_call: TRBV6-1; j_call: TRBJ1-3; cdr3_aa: ASSEKSGVSSGNTIY
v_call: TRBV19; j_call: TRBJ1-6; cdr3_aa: ASSRTGLDSPLH
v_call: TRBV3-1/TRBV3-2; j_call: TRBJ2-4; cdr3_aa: ASSPGMRGGNIQY
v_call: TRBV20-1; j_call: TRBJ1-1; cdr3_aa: SAGGLTEAF
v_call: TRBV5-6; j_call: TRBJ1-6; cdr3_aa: ASSPRTGWNSPLH
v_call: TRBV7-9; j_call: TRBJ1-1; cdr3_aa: ASSLHGEGEAF
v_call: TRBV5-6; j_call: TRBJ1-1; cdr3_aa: ASSLIGQGNTEAF
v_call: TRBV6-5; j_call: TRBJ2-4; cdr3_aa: ASSPRTGAKNIQY
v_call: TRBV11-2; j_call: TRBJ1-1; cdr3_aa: ASSPNQQGRAF
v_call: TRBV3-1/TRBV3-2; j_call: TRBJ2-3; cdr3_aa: ASSRSGGRTDTQY
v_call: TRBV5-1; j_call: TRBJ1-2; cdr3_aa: ASSFLSSGDRGYT
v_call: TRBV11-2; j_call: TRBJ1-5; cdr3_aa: ASSAGASQSNQPQH
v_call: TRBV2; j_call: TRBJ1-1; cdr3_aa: ASSSQGLGAF
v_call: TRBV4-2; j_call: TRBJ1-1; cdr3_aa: ASTPGQGVVEAF
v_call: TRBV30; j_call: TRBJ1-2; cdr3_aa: AWSVLSAYGYT
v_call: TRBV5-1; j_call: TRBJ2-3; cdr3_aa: ASSLAAGTQY
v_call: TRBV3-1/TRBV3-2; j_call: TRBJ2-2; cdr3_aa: ASSQLAGANTGELF
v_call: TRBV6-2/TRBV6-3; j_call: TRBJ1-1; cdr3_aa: ASSYSTGFGTEAF
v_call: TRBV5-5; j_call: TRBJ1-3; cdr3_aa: ASSLLGEGTGNTIY